This TCR beta chain was identified in a study of PD-1 blockade in classical Hodgkin lymphoma. TCRdb's table, derived via immunoSEQ multiplex PCR, lists solely in-frame clones and lacks some. Of over 15,000 clones in the sample, approximately 90% were seen once. Time point meaning: newly diagnosed, previously untreated cHL patient sample. Study-level points and caveats: Newly diagnosed patients were reported to exhibit reduced baseline TCR diversity relative to healthy donors.

Details on this clone: Antigen unknown.

The J segment lost 3 bases and the V segment lost 3 bases, leaving 4 bases of the junction unmatched. The CDR3 contains 15 residues. Germline values: CDR1 LGHNA, CDR2 YSLEER. This chain connects TRBV4-3 to TRBJ2-7; TRBD2 matches 11 bases. This clonotype was obtained from a human donor with classical Hodgkin lymphoma. Input material: peripheral blood mononuclear cells (PBMCs). The CDR3 loop is CASSQGTSGDYEQYF. CDR3 nucleotides: TGCGCCAGCAGCCAGGGGACTAGCGGTGACTACGAGCAGTACTTC.